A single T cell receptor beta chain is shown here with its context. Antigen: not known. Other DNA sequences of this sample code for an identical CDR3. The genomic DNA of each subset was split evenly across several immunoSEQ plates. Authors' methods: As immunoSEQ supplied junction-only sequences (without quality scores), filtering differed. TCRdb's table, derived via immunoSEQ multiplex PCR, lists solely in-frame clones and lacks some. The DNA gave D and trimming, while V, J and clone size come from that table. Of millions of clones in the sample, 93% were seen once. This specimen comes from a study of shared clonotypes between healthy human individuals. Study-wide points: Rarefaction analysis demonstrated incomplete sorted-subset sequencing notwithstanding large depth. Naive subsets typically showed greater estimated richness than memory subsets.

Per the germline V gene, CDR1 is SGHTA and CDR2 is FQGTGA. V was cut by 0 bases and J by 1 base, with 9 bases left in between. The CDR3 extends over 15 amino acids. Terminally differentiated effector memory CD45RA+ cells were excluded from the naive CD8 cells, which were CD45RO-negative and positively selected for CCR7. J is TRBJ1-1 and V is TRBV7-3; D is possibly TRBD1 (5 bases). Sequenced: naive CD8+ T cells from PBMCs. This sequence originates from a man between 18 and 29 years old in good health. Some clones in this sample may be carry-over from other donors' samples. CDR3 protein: CASSLTGGWNTEAFF. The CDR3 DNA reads TGTGCCAGCAGCTTAACGGGGGGTTGGAACACTGAAGCTTTCTTT.